This TCR beta chain was captured by sequencing in a study of identical twins. Concerning this clonotype: Its target is not known.

cDNA carried unique molecular identifiers, and a universal primer site was added by template switching. TCRdb re-derived calls from the 5' RACE reads in MiXCR, one entry per CDR3 protein. The table records about 900,000 distinct CDR3 sequences, about 12% of them present only once. Study-level findings and limits: Excess sharing by twins proved weaker in beta out-of-frame sequences.

Trimming stripped 1 base from V and 11 bases from J, with 14 bases between. CDR1 is SEHNR, CDR2 FQNEAQ, per germline (reference sequence). The length of the CDR3 is 13 residues. These same records also appear under a second study, on yellow fever vaccine responses in identical twins.

The source is a woman younger than 35 in good health. Sequences were obtained from PBMCs. The rearrangement joins TRBV7-9 to TRBJ1-1; D gene unclear. This CDR3 reads CASSLVNVDRAFF. CDR3 sequence (DNA): TGTGCCAGCAGCTTAGTAAACGTGGATCGGGCTTTCTTT. The whole variable domain, filled in from reference TRBV7-9 and TRBJ1-1, reads DTGVSQNPRHKITKRGQNVTFRCDPISEHNRLYWYRQTLGQGPEFLTYFQNEAQLEKSRLLSDRFSAERPKGSFSTLEIQRTEQGDSAMYLCASSLVNVDRAFFGQGTRLTVV.